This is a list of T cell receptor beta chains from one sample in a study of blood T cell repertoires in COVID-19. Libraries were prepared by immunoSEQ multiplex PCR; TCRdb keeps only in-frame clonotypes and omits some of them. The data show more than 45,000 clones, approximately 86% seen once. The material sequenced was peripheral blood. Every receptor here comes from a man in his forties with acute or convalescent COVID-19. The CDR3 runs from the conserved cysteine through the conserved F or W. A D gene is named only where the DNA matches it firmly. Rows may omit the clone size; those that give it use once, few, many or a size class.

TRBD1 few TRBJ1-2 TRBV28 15 TGTGCCAGCAGTTTAACCCAGGGGGCGTCTGATGGCTACACCTTC CASSLTQGASDGYTF
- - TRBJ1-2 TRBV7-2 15 TGTGCCAGCAGCTTAGACGCAGGGAGGAGGTACGGCTACACCTTC CASSLDAGRRYGYTF
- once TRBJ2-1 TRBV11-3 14 TGTGCCAGCAGCTTAGAAGGAACAGTCGGTGAGCAGTTCTTC CASSLEGTVGEQFF
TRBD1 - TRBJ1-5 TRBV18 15 TGTGCCAGCTCACCACCGCAGACAGGGAGTCAGCCCCAGCATTTT CASSPPQTGSQPQHF
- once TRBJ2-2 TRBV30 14 TGTGCCTGGAAACGGCGGCAGGGCACCGGGGAGCTGTTTTTT CAWKRRQGTGELFF
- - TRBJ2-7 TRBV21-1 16 TGTGCCAGCAGCAAAGCAAAAGGGGGCTGCGTGTACGAGCAGTACTTC CASSKAKGGCVYEQYF
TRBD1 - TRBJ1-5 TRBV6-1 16 TGTGCCAGCAGTGACCACGGACAGGGGTTAAATCAGCCCCAGCATTTT CASSDHGQGLNQPQHF
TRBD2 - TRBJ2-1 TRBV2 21 TGTGCCAGCAGGCATCTCAGCGGGAGGGTCCCGAACAGCCCCTCGCACAATGAGCAGTTCTTC CASRHLSGRVPNSPSHNEQFF
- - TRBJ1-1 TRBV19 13 TGTGCCAGCACCCGGGGAGGGCGGACTGAAGCTTTCTTT CASTRGGRTEAFF
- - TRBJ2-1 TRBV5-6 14 TGTGCCAGCAGCTTGTCAGGGCTGTACAATGAGCAGTTCTTC CASSLSGLYNEQFF
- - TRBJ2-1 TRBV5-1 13 TGCGCCAGCAGCTTGTCGGGGTACAATGAGCAGTTCTTC CASSLSGYNEQFF
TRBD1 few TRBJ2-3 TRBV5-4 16 TGTGCCAGCAGCCTACGGACAGGGGCTAGCACAGATACGCAGTATTTT CASSLRTGASTDTQYF
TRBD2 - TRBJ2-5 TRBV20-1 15 TGCAGTGCTAGTCTCGGGACTAGCGGGCGAGAGACCCAGTACTTC CSASLGTSGRETQYF
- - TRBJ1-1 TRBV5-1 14 TGCGCCAGCAGCGGGCAGACAGGGAACACTGAAGCTTTCTTT CASSGQTGNTEAFF
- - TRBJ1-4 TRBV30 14 TGTGCCTGGAGCGAGGGAGACCCTAATGAAAAACTGTTTTTT CAWSEGDPNEKLFF
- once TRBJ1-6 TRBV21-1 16 TGTGCCAGCAGCGAAACCGGGACAGGGACCAATTCACCCCTCCACTTT CASSETGTGTNSPLHF
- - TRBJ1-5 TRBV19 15 TGTGCCAGTAGTATGGAACGGGGGATCAATCAGCCCCAGCATTTT CASSMERGINQPQHF
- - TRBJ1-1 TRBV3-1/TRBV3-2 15 TGTGCCAGCAGCCAAGAAAGTTCAGGGATGCCTGAAGCTTTCTTT CASSQESSGMPEAFF
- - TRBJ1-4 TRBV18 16 TGTGCCAGCTCACCAGGGCCTTCCTCAACTAATGAAAAACTGTTTTTT CASSPGPSSTNEKLFF
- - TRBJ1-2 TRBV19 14 TGTGCCAGTAGTATCGCAGGGTTCAACTATGGCTACACCTTC CASSIAGFNYGYTF
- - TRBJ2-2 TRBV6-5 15 TGTGCCAGCAGGCGACAAGGTCGAGGGACCGGGGAGCTGTTTTTT CASRRQGRGTGELFF
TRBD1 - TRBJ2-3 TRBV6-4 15 TGTGCCAGCAGTGACAGGGGGCTGGGCACAGATACGCAGTATTTT CASSDRGLGTDTQYF
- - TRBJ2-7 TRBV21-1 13 TGTGCCAGCAGCAAGACTAGGACCTACGAGCAGTACTTC CASSKTRTYEQYF
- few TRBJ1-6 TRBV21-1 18 TGTGCCAGCAGCAAAGAGGATTTCGGGACAGAAGATAATTCACCCCTCCACTTT CASSKEDFGTEDNSPLHF
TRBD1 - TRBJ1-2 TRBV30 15 TGTGCCTGGAGAACTACAGGGGGCGGGAGCTATGGCTACACCTTC CAWRTTGGGSYGYTF
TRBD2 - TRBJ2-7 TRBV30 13 TGTGCCTGGAGTCCGGTAGCGGGAATCGAGCAGTACTTC CAWSPVAGIEQYF
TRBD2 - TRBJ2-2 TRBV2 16 TGTGCCAGCAGATCGCTAGCGGGAGGGAACACCGGGGAGCTGTTTTTT CASRSLAGGNTGELFF
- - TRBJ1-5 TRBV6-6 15 TGTGCCAGCAGTTCGGGGAAGGCAGGCAATCAGCCCCAGCATTTT CASSSGKAGNQPQHF
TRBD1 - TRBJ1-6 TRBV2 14 TGTGCCAGCAGCCGGGACAGGGCGAATTCACCCCTCCACTTT CASSRDRANSPLHF
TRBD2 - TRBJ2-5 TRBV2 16 TGTGCCAGCAGCGGTCCCCTAGCGGGGGGACAAGAGACCCAGTACTTC CASSGPLAGGQETQYF
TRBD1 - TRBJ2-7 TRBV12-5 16 TGTGCTAGTGGGCCCCCGACCGGGACAGGCACCTACGAGCAGTACTTC CASGPPTGTGTYEQYF
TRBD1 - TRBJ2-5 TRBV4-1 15 TGCGCCAGCAGCCAATCGACAGGGTCTCGAGAGACCCAGTACTTC CASSQSTGSRETQYF
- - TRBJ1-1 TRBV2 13 TGTGCCATTCTACCCGAACTGAACACTGAAGCTTTCTTT CAILPELNTEAFF
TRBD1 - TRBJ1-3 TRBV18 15 TGTGCCAGCTCGTTCGACAGGGGGTCAGGAAACACCATATATTTT CASSFDRGSGNTIYF
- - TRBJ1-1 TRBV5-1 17 TGCGCCAGCAGATTGGGACTGCCCAGAGAAAAGCGGACTGAAGCTTTCTTT CASRLGLPREKRTEAFF
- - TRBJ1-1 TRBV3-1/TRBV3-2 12 TGTGCCAGCAGCCGGAGAGACAGAGAAGCTTTCTTT CASSRRDREAFF
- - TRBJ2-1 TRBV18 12 TGTGCCAGCTCACCACAGGGGAATGAGCAGTTCTTC CASSPQGNEQFF
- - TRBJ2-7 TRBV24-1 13 TGTGCCACCAGTGATTTGTCAGGGTCCGAGCAGTACTTC CATSDLSGSEQYF
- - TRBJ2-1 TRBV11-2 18 TGTGCCAGCAGCTTAAGTCGTCTAGCGCTTGTTTCCTACAATGAGCAGTTCTTC CASSLSRLALVSYNEQFF
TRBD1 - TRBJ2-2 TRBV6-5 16 TGTGCCAGCAGTTCCCGACAGGGGACGAACACCGGGGAGCTGTTTTTT CASSSRQGTNTGELFF
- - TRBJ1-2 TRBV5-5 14 TGTGCCAGCAGCTTGTCAGTCTCTAACTATGGCTACACCTTC CASSLSVSNYGYTF
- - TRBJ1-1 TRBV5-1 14 TGCGCCAGCAGCTTGGCCTCGGGGAACACTGAAGCTTTCTTT CASSLASGNTEAFF
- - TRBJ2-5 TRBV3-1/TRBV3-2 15 TGTGCCAGCAGCCAAAATCGAGGTCCCCAAGAGACCCAGTACTTC CASSQNRGPQETQYF
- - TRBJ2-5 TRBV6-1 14 TGTGCCAGCAGTGAAAAACTTGGTACGGAGACCCAGTACTTC CASSEKLGTETQYF
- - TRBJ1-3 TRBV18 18 TGTGCCAGCTCACGGATAGTACAATTGGAGATGTCTGGAAACACCATATATTTT CASSRIVQLEMSGNTIYF
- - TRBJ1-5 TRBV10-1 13 TGCGCCAGCAGTGAGTCCGGGAATCAGCCCCAGCATTTT CASSESGNQPQHF
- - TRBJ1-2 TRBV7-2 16 TGTGCCAGCAGCCCGACGTTAATTGGAGCTAACTATGGCTACACCTTC CASSPTLIGANYGYTF
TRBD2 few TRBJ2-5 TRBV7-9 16 TGTGCCAGCAGCCGCCGGACTAGCGGGAGTCCAGAGACCCAGTACTTC CASSRRTSGSPETQYF
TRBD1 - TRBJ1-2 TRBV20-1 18 TGCAGTGCTAGTGGTGGCCAGGGGGCGACGGGGACTAACTATGGCTACACCTTC CSASGGQGATGTNYGYTF
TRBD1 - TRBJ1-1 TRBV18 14 TGTGCCAGCTCACCAGTGGACAGGGGAACTGAAGCTTTCTTT CASSPVDRGTEAFF
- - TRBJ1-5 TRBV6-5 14 TGTGCCAGCAGAGCGGGGACTAGCAATCAGCCCCAGCATTTT CASRAGTSNQPQHF
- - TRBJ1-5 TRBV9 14 TGTGCCAGCAGCGTAGACGGGGTCAATCAGCCCCAGCATTTT CASSVDGVNQPQHF
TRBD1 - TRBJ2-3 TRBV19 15 TGTGCCAGTAGCACGGGACAGCCTGGGTCCGATACGCAGTATTTT CASSTGQPGSDTQYF
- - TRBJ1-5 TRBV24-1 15 TGTGCCACCAGTGAGGCAAAGGTAGGAGATCAGCCCCAGCATTTT CATSEAKVGDQPQHF
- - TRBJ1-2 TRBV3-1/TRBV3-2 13 TGTGCCAGCAGGGGTCGGGCTAACTATGGCTACACCTTC CASRGRANYGYTF
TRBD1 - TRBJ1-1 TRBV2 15 TGTGCCAGCAGGCGACGACAGGGGGCAAACACTGAAGCTTTCTTT CASRRRQGANTEAFF